The rows below give T cell receptor beta chains drawn from one sample of a study of graft-versus-host responses after intestinal transplantation. Here immunoSEQ multiplex PCR was the method, and the copy in TCRdb shows in-frame clones only, minus some. The data hold about 14,000 clones, with approximately 40% observed a single time. The sequences come from alloreactive CD8+ T cells from a mixed lymphocyte reaction culture, collected before intestinal transplant. The origin of the receptors is a human patient who received an intestinal transplant. Each CDR3 is given with its conserved first and last residue. Each record gives: clone size, V gene, D gene, J gene, CDR3 protein, CDR3 DNA. A D gene is named only where the DNA matches it firmly. The size field is filled for only some rows; it gives once, few, many or a size class.

>-|TRBV27|-|TRBJ2-2
CASSLRSGTGELFF
TGTGCCAGCAGTTTACGGTCTGGCACCGGGGAGCTGTTTTTT
>few|TRBV4-1|TRBD2|TRBJ2-1
CASSQRVAGAYNEQFF
TGCGCCAGCAGCCAAAGGGTAGCGGGGGCCTACAATGAGCAGTTCTTC
>-|TRBV5-6|TRBD2|TRBJ2-5
CASSFPGLAGDEQYF
TGTGCCAGCAGCTTTCCGGGACTAGCGGGGGATGAGCAGTACTTC
>-|TRBV13|-|TRBJ1-5
CASSLGEYQPQHF
TGTGCCAGCAGCTTAGGGGAGTATCAGCCCCAGCATTTT
>few|TRBV6-1|-|TRBJ2-2
CASSWTAGELFF
TGTGCCAGCAGTTGGACGGCCGGGGAGCTGTTTTTT
>few|TRBV6-1|-|TRBJ2-3
CASIRGATDTQYF
TGTGCCAGCATAAGGGGGGCAACAGATACGCAGTATTTT
>-|TRBV6-5|-|TRBJ1-1
CASTLGGNTEAFF
TGTGCCAGCACCCTGGGAGGGAACACTGAAGCTTTCTTT
>-|TRBV5-6|TRBD1|TRBJ1-5
CASSFLGTGLGDQPQHF
TGTGCCAGCAGCTTTTTGGGGACAGGGCTTGGGGATCAGCCCCAGCATTTT
>-|TRBV4-1|-|TRBJ1-1
CASSHIQGGTEAFF
TGCGCCAGCAGCCATATTCAGGGAGGAACTGAAGCTTTCTTT
>-|TRBV7-7|-|TRBJ2-5
CASSLGGYAQETQYF
TGTGCCAGCAGCTTAGGGGGGTACGCCCAAGAGACCCAGTACTTC
>-|TRBV4-1|TRBD1|TRBJ1-4
CASSPPGGEVDEKLFF
TGCGCCAGCAGCCCTCCAGGGGGAGAGGTGGATGAAAAACTGTTTTTT
>few|TRBV5-6|TRBD2|TRBJ2-7
CASSLAASGGREQYF
TGTGCCAGCAGCCTTGCGGCTAGCGGGGGTCGGGAGCAGTACTTC
>-|TRBV6-5|-|TRBJ2-2
CATAGPELFF
TGTGCCACCGCGGGCCCTGAGCTGTTTTTT
>few|TRBV11-2|TRBD1|TRBJ2-7
CASSVFRGTYEQYF
TGTGCCAGCAGCGTCTTCAGGGGGACCTACGAGCAGTACTTC
>once|TRBV25-1|TRBD2|TRBJ2-1
CASSARLAGEQFF
TGTGCCAGCAGTGCTCGACTAGCCGGTGAGCAGTTCTTC
>-|TRBV6-1|-|TRBJ1-1
CASSEGPRTVMNTEAFF
TGTGCCAGCAGTGAGGGACCCCGGACAGTGATGAACACTGAAGCTTTCTTT
>-|TRBV27|-|TRBJ1-6
CASSLGQVGSPLHF
TGTGCCAGCAGTTTGGGACAAGTAGGTTCACCCCTCCACTTT
>few|TRBV10-3|-|TRBJ1-2
CAISESRGNYGYTF
TGTGCCATCAGTGAGTCACGAGGGAACTATGGCTACACCTTC
>few|TRBV12-5|-|TRBJ2-7
CASGFSYEQYF
TGTGCTAGTGGTTTCTCCTACGAGCAGTACTTC
>-|TRBV11-2|-|TRBJ2-7
CASSFGLYEQYF
TGTGCCAGCAGCTTTGGACTCTACGAGCAGTACTTC
>-|TRBV29-1|-|TRBJ2-3
CSVVLGEAPDTQYF
TGCAGCGTGGTGCTAGGGGAGGCCCCAGATACGCAGTATTTT
>few|TRBV10-3|-|TRBJ1-2
CAISEKGSYGYTF
TGTGCCATCAGTGAAAAGGGGTCCTATGGCTACACCTTC
>-|TRBV18|-|TRBJ2-4
CASSRRVAKNIQYF
TGTGCCAGCTCACGTAGGGTGGCCAAAAACATTCAGTACTTC
>-|TRBV5-1|-|TRBJ2-5
CASSAGTNQETQYF
TGCGCCAGCAGCGCGGGGACAAACCAAGAGACCCAGTACTTC
>few|TRBV4-1|-|TRBJ2-7
CASSQLTAYEQYF
TGCGCCAGCAGCCAACTCACAGCCTACGAGCAGTACTTC
>-|TRBV18|-|TRBJ2-7
CASSPRTRAKVQYF
TGTGCCAGCTCACCCCGGACCCGTGCTAAGGTGCAGTACTTC
>few|TRBV15|-|TRBJ1-4
CATDQGNEKLFF
TGTGCCACAGACCAAGGGAATGAAAAACTGTTTTTT
>-|TRBV5-6|-|TRBJ2-7
CASSPGGREQYF
TGTGCCAGCAGCCCTGGAGGCCGCGAGCAGTACTTC
>-|TRBV11-3|-|TRBJ1-3
CASSLYAEDGNTIYF
TGTGCCAGCAGCTTATACGCAGAAGATGGAAACACCATATATTTT